The clone carrying this TCR beta chain was seen repeatedly, ten times or more. This CDR3 spans 13 amino acids. This entry is derived from a study of blood T cell repertoires in COVID-19. In the study overall: The United States, Italy and Spain were the sources of the acute and convalescent COVID-19 samples. T cells, B-cell-depleted T cells, or PBMCs provided the cDNA or gDNA that served as material.

In the authors' workflow: Estimation of nucleated cell counts relied on the amplification of reference gene primers. Some clones are missing from TCRdb's copy, which holds only in-frame ones; the method was immunoSEQ multiplex PCR. The DNA gave D and trimming, while V, J and clone size come from that table. The sample yields tens of thousands of clones, roughly 80% seen once. This chain links TRBV21-1 with TRBJ2-7; TRBD2 is taken as the D call from the table, unchecked against the DNA. TRBV21-1 counts as a pseudogene. Source material: peripheral blood. The source of this sequence is a woman aged 55-75 years with acute or convalescent COVID-19. The CDR3 reads CASSIGGGHEQYF. CDR3 nucleotide sequence: TGTGCCAGCAGCATAGGCGGCGGGCACGAGCAGTACTTC.